These T cell receptor beta chains were read from a single sample in a study of cytomegalovirus exposure and HLA in healthy donors. Produced via immunoSEQ multiplex PCR; TCRdb's table is partial and in-frame only. This table holds around 130,000 clones, less than 75% found once. Input material: PBMCs. Every receptor here comes from a woman aged 40 to 50 in good health and CMV-seropositive. Both conserved end residues are part of each CDR3. The D gene is left open where the match is weak. Only part of the rows carry a size: once, few, many, or a class if the clone is expanded.

j_call | v_call | d_call | cdr3_length | clone_size | cdr3_aa | cdr3_nt
TRBJ1-1 | TRBV11-1 | NA | 12 | NA | CASSSAGAGGHF | TGTGCCAGCAGCTCTGCGGGGGCGGGGGGACACTTT
TRBJ2-7 | TRBV27 | TRBD1 | 15 | few | CASSFRGQTSYEQYF | TGTGCCAGCAGTTTTCGGGGACAGACTTCCTACGAGCAGTACTTC
TRBJ2-3 | TRBV7-9 | NA | 17 | NA | CASSLVSIAIGTDTQYF | TGTGCCAGCAGCTTGGTCTCCATAGCAATAGGCACAGATACGCAGTATTTT
TRBJ2-1 | TRBV28 | TRBD2 | 16 | NA | CASSSDWRERINEQFF | TGTGCCAGCAGTTCGGATTGGCGGGAGAGGATCAATGAGCAGTTCTTC
TRBJ1-2 | TRBV30 | NA | 11 | once | CAWFEAYGYTF | TGTGCCTGGTTTGAGGCCTATGGCTACACCTTC
TRBJ1-6 | TRBV4-2 | NA | 13 | NA | CASSQVLTGSLHF | TGTGCCAGCAGCCAAGTTCTGACGGGTTCCCTCCACTTT
TRBJ1-2 | TRBV6-5 | NA | 13 | NA | CASRLRENYGYTF | TGTGCCAGCAGGCTGCGGGAGAACTATGGCTACACCTTC
TRBJ1-1 | TRBV5-1 | NA | 14 | NA | CASSTWDIRSEAFF | TGCGCCAGCAGCACATGGGACATACGAAGTGAAGCTTTCTTT
TRBJ2-5 | TRBV28 | TRBD1 | 14 | NA | CASSLPGTGETQYF | TGTGCCAGCAGTTTGCCTGGGACAGGCGAGACCCAGTACTTC
TRBJ2-2 | TRBV6-1 | NA | 14 | NA | CASRQGPNTGELFF | TGTGCCAGCAGACAGGGACCAAACACCGGGGAGCTGTTTTTT
TRBJ2-1 | TRBV11-2 | TRBD2 | 16 | NA | CASSFLSGANYNEQFF | TGTGCCAGCAGCTTTTTGAGCGGGGCTAACTACAATGAGCAGTTCTTC
TRBJ2-7 | TRBV7-9 | NA | 11 | NA | CASSSAYEQYF | TGTGCCAGCAGCTCCGCCTACGAGCAGTACTTC
TRBJ2-7 | TRBV9 | NA | 12 | NA | CASSAEVGEQYF | TGTGCCAGCAGCGCAGAAGTTGGCGAGCAGTACTTC
TRBJ1-5 | TRBV28 | NA | 16 | once | CASSENRVLSNQPQHF | TGTGCCAGCAGTGAGAATCGGGTTTTGAGCAATCAGCCCCAGCATTTT
TRBJ1-2 | TRBV5-6 | NA | 15 | NA | CASNPGGATNYGYTF | TGTGCCAGCAACCCGGGGGGCGCGACTAACTATGGCTACACCTTC
TRBJ1-5 | TRBV28 | TRBD1 | 16 | once | CASSIVNGQGNQPQHF | TGTGCCAGCAGTATAGTCAATGGACAGGGAAATCAGCCCCAGCATTTT
TRBJ1-2 | TRBV2 | NA | 12 | NA | CASRTENYGYTF | TGTGCCAGCAGGACAGAAAACTATGGCTACACCTTC
TRBJ1-1 | TRBV27 | TRBD1 | 14 | NA | CASSPGTGGTEAFF | TGTGCCAGCAGCCCCGGGACAGGGGGTACTGAAGCTTTCTTT
TRBJ1-4 | TRBV5-4 | TRBD1 | 16 | few | CASSQGDGTGNEKLFF | TGCGCCAGCAGCCAAGGCGACGGGACAGGGAATGAAAAACTGTTTTTT
TRBJ1-2 | TRBV7-9 | NA | 13 | NA | CASSFETNYGYTF | TGTGCCAGCAGCTTCGAGACTAACTATGGCTACACCTTC
TRBJ2-1 | TRBV7-3 | TRBD2 | 15 | NA | CASSLSGRAENEQFF | TGTGCCAGCAGCCTCAGCGGGAGGGCCGAAAATGAGCAGTTCTTC
TRBJ2-5 | TRBV5-1 | TRBD1 | 13 | NA | CASSLGQQETQYF | TGCGCCAGCAGCCTGGGACAGCAAGAGACCCAGTACTTC
TRBJ2-3 | TRBV5-1 | NA | 15 | NA | CASSLEGGATDTQYF | TGCGCCAGCAGCTTGGAGGGCGGGGCCACAGATACGCAGTATTTT
TRBJ1-3 | TRBV18 | NA | 13 | NA | CASSEGQGNTIYF | TGTGCCAGCTCGGAAGGACAGGGAAACACCATATATTTT
TRBJ1-1 | TRBV6-4 | NA | 13 | NA | CASSTEINTEAFF | TGTGCCAGCAGTACCGAGATTAACACTGAAGCTTTCTTT
TRBJ2-6 | TRBV14 | NA | 17 | few | CASSQDRLASGANVLTF | TGTGCCAGCAGCCAAGACCGTTTAGCTTCGGGGGCCAACGTCCTGACTTTC
TRBJ2-5 | TRBV7-9 | NA | 14 | once | CASSLGGGGKTQYF | TGTGCCAGCAGCTTAGGAGGGGGGGGCAAGACCCAGTACTTC
TRBJ1-1 | TRBV9 | NA | 15 | NA | CASSPGQSSISEAFF | TGTGCCAGCAGCCCAGGACAGAGTTCTATATCTGAAGCTTTCTTT
TRBJ2-5 | TRBV7-2 | TRBD2 | 15 | NA | CASSFSGLGVGTQYF | TGTGCCAGCAGCTTTTCTGGACTAGGTGTAGGGACCCAGTACTTC
TRBJ2-7 | TRBV4-3 | TRBD2 | 17 | NA | CASSQDLASGGVYEQYF | TGCGCCAGCAGCCAAGATTTGGCTAGCGGGGGGGTCTACGAGCAGTACTTC
TRBJ1-2 | TRBV6-5 | TRBD1 | 13 | once | CASSGQGLRGYTF | TGTGCCAGCAGTGGACAGGGATTGAGAGGCTACACCTTC
TRBJ1-2 | TRBV5-4 | NA | 11 | medium-sized | CASSQTGFYTF | TGTGCCAGCAGCCAAACAGGGTTCTACACCTTC
TRBJ1-3 | TRBV9 | NA | 17 | NA | CASSVHIPGTPGDTIYF | TGTGCCAGCAGCGTGCATATTCCCGGGACTCCCGGGGACACCATATATTTT